This T cell receptor (beta chain) was captured in a study of shared clonotypes between healthy human individuals. Germline V gene sequence: CDR1 SGHTS, CDR2 YDEGEE. Between the trimmed V and J ends, which lost 3 bases and 1 base, there was a span of 13 bases. The CDR3 extends over 15 amino acids. It was CD45RO-negative cells, positively selected for CCR7, that made up naive CD8 cells, with terminally differentiated effector memory CD45RA+ cells excluded. Donation came from healthy HIV-negative adults that had no recent acute infections or vaccinations. Every subset's genomic DNA went evenly onto several immunoSEQ plates. Libraries were prepared by immunoSEQ multiplex PCR; TCRdb keeps only in-frame clonotypes and omits some of them. Here the sample spans about 580,000 clones, more than 95% being singletons.

This receptor was identified in a man aged 25-45 years in good health. The V call is TRBV5-8, the J call TRBJ2-5; the D gene is possibly TRBD2 (6 bases). The specimen sequenced was naive CD8+ T cells sorted from blood. The CDR3 nucleotides are TGTGCCAGCAGCTCGGACTACACACTCCAAGAGACCCAGTACTTC. Amino acids: CASSSDYTLQETQYF.